Following are 22 T cell receptor beta chains from one sample sequenced in a study of tumor and adjacent non-tumor tissue in lung cancer. RNA was extracted from bulk tissue without any cell sorting. Three rounds of nested PCR, following a modified ARM-PCR protocol, produced the TCRbeta library. TCRdb itself ran the multiplex PCR reads through MiXCR, one entry per CDR3 protein. Seen here are 70,000 to 80,000 distinct CDR3 sequences, 55% to 80% observed once, and the top ten hold about a tenth. The sample consisted of lung tumor tissue. Receptors were obtained from a woman aged 40 to 50 with non-small cell lung cancer.

This clonotype was counted a few times. One base away lies a much larger clone, so this may be a sequencing read error. V gene TRBV4-2 combines with J gene TRBJ2-7, with a tentative D call TRBD2 (5 bases). With 1 base removed from V and 7 bases from J, the gap between germline ends came to 14 bases. Germline assignment: CDR1 LGHNA and CDR2 YNFKEQ. This CDR3 comprises 14 residues. In nucleotides, the CDR3 is TGTGCCAGCAGCCAAGGTGTGGGAGCGAGAGAGCAGTACTTC. Amino acids: CASSQGVGAREQYF.

Worth noting for this clonotype: At one of its ends the junction is not consistent with the germline gene, which may arise from a read error. The chain recombines TRBV6-6 with TRBJ1-3, with D unclear. The length of the CDR3 is 11 residues. The V gene's germline CDR1 is MNHNY and CDR2 SVGAGI (reference sequence). CDR3 in amino acids: CASADGKTIYF. CDR3 DNA: TGTGCCAGCGCTGATGGAAAGACCATATATTTT.

The chain is built from TRBV6-5 and TRBJ1-5, with D possibly TRBD1 on 5 matching bases. V was clipped by 7 bases and J by 4 bases, with 11 bases between them. The CDR3 consists of 13 residues. In germline, CDR1 is MNHEY, CDR2 SVGAGI. CDR3 region: CASMCRVNQPQHF. In nucleotides, the CDR3 is TGTGCCAGCATGTGCAGGGTTAATCAGCCCCAGCATTTT.

Remarks on this clonotype: A single base separates this from a much larger clone, so it may be a read error. The rearrangement joins TRBV28 to TRBJ1-2, with TRBD1 matching 10 bases. Germline CDR1 MDHEN, CDR2 SYDVKM. The CDR3 sequence is 19 residues long. V shed 7 bases, J shed 0 bases, and the junction held 17 bases outside the gene matches. The CDR3 DNA is TGTGCCAGCACTAGAGGAACCCCGGGGACAGGGGCCTCTAACTATGGCTACACCTTC. The encoded protein is CASTRGTPGTGASNYGYTF.

This clonotype was detected many times. The chain uses TRBV6-1 and TRBJ1-2; 7 positions match TRBD1. Unmatched junction bases numbered 20, after V lost 8 bases and J lost 8 bases. The germline V gene encodes CDR1 MNHNS and CDR2 SASEGT. The CDR3 covers 16 residues. The CDR3 sequence: CASGKQGINYERGYTF. The CDR3 region has the DNA TGTGCCAGCGGAAAACAGGGGATTAACTATGAGCGAGGCTACACCTTC.

Comments on this clonotype: The CDR3 carries no conserved terminal phenylalanine or tryptophan, so it likely arises from a read error. DNA for the CDR3: TGTGCCAGCACCCCGGACCCTGAGACGAGGAATGAGCAGTTCTCC. This sequence encodes CASTPDPETRNEQFS. The chain links TRBV11-2 to TRBJ2-1, with D uncertain. This CDR3 region has 15 residues. CDR1 is SGHAT and CDR2 is FQNNGV in the germline V gene. V gave up 7 bases and J gave up 7 bases, with 20 bases separating them.

This clonotype has just a few counts. The genes are TRBV19 and TRBJ1-1, with TRBD1 matching over 9 bases. V was clipped by 6 bases and J by 4 bases; unmatched bases: 12. Germline CDR1 reads LNHDA; CDR2 reads SQIVND (reference sequence). The CDR3 length is 16 residues. CDR3 DNA sequence: TGTGCCAGTAGGACGACAGGGGGGATTAGTGGCACTGAAGCTTTCTTT. Encoded protein: CASRTTGGISGTEAFF.

Comment on this clonotype: This may arise from a read error, as a much more abundant clone is one base away. The CDR3 protein is CASTLSSGLYEQYF. For the CDR3, the DNA is TGTGCCAGCACTTTATCGTCAGGCCTCTACGAGCAGTACTTC. The chain is built from TRBV28 and TRBJ2-7; D is unresolved. The CDR3 runs to 14 residues. CDR1 is MDHEN and CDR2 is SYDVKM in the germline V gene.

This chain joins TRBV7-3 and TRBJ1-1; TRBD1 agrees at 9 bases. Germline V gives CDR1 SGHTA, CDR2 FQGTGA. V was clipped by 4 bases and J by 5 bases; unmatched bases: 8. The CDR3 extends over 15 amino acids. DNA for the CDR3: TGTGCCAGCAGCTCAGATGGGACAGGGTCTACTGAAGCTTTCTTT. Translation gives CASSSDGTGSTEAFF.

This chain joins TRBV11-3 and TRBJ2-7; D is possibly TRBD1 (6 bases). Trimming took 5 bases from V and 4 from J, leaving 15 bases between them. Germline lookup yields CDR1 SGHNT and CDR2 YENEEA. The CDR3 runs 14 residues. The CDR3 here is CASSPKQGSYEQYF. The CDR3 DNA sequence: TGTGCCAGCAGCCCCAAACAGGGTTCATACGAGCAGTACTTC.

A word on this clonotype: Because the CDR3 is missing its conserved closing phenylalanine or tryptophan, this is likely a read error. This chain joins TRBV11-2 and TRBJ2-5; D possibly corresponds to TRBD2 (6 bases). The CDR3 is 16 residues long. Looked up from germline, CDR1 is SGHAT and CDR2 is FQNNGV. CDR3 sequence: CVSSLVVRRAQETQYL. In nucleotides, the CDR3 is TGTGTCAGCAGCTTAGTTGTGCGGAGGGCCCAAGAGACCCAGTACCTC.

This clonotype was detected once. This may stem from a read error, because a much larger clone lies one nucleotide away. The chain combines TRBV5-1 with TRBJ2-5, with a tentative D call TRBD2 (5 bases). CDR3 size: 13 residues. V lost 7 bases, J lost 2 bases, and 12 bases lay in between. Germline CDR1 and CDR2: SGHRS and YFSETQ. CDR3: CASGAALQETQYF. In nucleotides, the CDR3 is TGCGCCAGCGGAGCGGCACTACAAGAGACCCAGTACTTC.

About this clonotype itself: One end of the junction does not line up with germline, which may come from a read error. The gene calls are TRBV6-5 and TRBJ1-1; the D gene is possibly TRBD1 (5 bases). The CDR3 consists of 15 residues. From germline, CDR1 is MNHEY and CDR2 SVGAGI. This chain's CDR3 is CASSGQGGGDTDAFF. CDR3 nucleotide sequence: TGTGCCAGCAGTGGCCAGGGTGGTGGCGACACTGACGCTTTCTTT.

A word on this clonotype: A much more abundant neighbour one base away suggests this may be a read error. In DNA, the CDR3 is TGTGCCAGCAGTTTAGTGGGGGCCGCAGACGCTGGGGCCAACGTCATGACTTTC. Amino acids: CASSLVGAADAGANVMTF. The chain has TRBV12-3 or TRBV12-4 and TRBJ2-6; D possibly corresponds to TRBD1 (6 bases). There are 18 residues in the CDR3.

About this clonotype: It may be a read error: a sequence one base away is much more abundant. V is TRBV20-1 and J is TRBJ2-1; D is unresolved. The germline V gene has CDR1 DFQATT and CDR2 SNEGSKA (reference sequence). This CDR3 is 10 amino acids long. DNA of the CDR3: TGCAGTGATAGAGTTTTTAGGGAGTTCTTC. Its translation: CSDRVFREFF.

Comment on this clonotype: The junction departs from the called germline gene at one end, perhaps through a read error. The V and J genes are TRBV29-1 and TRBJ2-7, with 9 positions matching TRBD1. Germline CDR1 is SQVTM and CDR2 is ANQGSEA. This CDR3 has 13 residues. The CDR3 here is CSVTGQGRYEQYF. CDR3 nucleotides: TGTAGCGTTACCGGACAGGGGCGTTACGAGCAGTATTTC.

A note on this clonotype: Likely a read error: the CDR3 ends without its conserved phenylalanine or tryptophan. Because the CDR3's place on the DNA is in doubt, the DNA is left out and the CDR3 is given as listed by TCRdb. The chain is built from TRBV4-1 and TRBJ2-1; the table's D gene call, TRBD2, was not cross checked with the DNA. The CDR3 numbers 15 amino acids, ends counted. Germline-derived CDR1 and CDR2 are MGHRA and YSYEKL. CDR3: CASSPTSEGALEQLL.

Comment on this clonotype: At one of its ends the junction is not consistent with the germline gene, which may arise from a read error. The chain employs TRBV28 and TRBJ1-4; possible D gene TRBD1, 6 bases. Germline assignment: CDR1 MDHEN and CDR2 SYDVKM. The CDR3 runs to 13 residues. CDR3 DNA: TGTGCCAACAGTGACCTACCGGGGGCAAAACTTTTTTTT. It encodes CANSDLPGAKLFF.

Details on this clonotype: The junction differs from germline at one of its ends, possibly a read error. This chain uses TRBV30 with TRBJ2-5; tentatively, D is TRBD1 or TRBD2 (7 bases each). The CDR3 runs 15 residues. The germline V gene has CDR1 GTSNPN and CDR2 SVGIG (reference sequence). DNA for the CDR3: TGTCCCTGGAGTAATGGCCAGGGGGGGAAGGAGACCCAGTACTTC. Residues: CPWSNGQGGKETQYF.

As concerns this clonotype: The junction departs from germline at one end; a sequencing error may be responsible. The chain recombines TRBV11-2 with TRBJ2-7; no clear D gene. CDR1 is SGHAT and CDR2 is FQNNGV in the germline V gene. CDR3 length equals 15 residues. The DNA of the CDR3 is TGTGCCAACAGCTTTGATCCCCAGAGGTCCTACGAGCAATACTTC. Translating gives CANSFDPQRSYEQYF.

About this clonotype: In this CDR3 the conserved last residue, phenylalanine or tryptophan, is missing, so a read error is likely. This chain links TRBV14 with TRBJ2-2; no reliable D call. The CDR3 is 12 residues long. V was shortened by 5 bases and J by 6 bases, with 7 bases between the two germline ends. Germline CDR1 reads SGHDN; CDR2 reads FVKESK. CDR3 nucleotides: TGTGCCAGCAGCACCGCCCCCGGGGAGCTGTTTTAT. Its translation: CASSTAPGELFY.

Remarks on this clonotype: The conserved final phenylalanine or tryptophan is absent from the CDR3, which likely points to a read error. The chain links TRBV6-5 to TRBJ1-6; D is perhaps TRBD1 (5 bases). The CDR3 spans 14 residues. Germline V CDR1 and CDR2: MNHEY, SVGAGI. The CDR3 bases are TGTGTCAGGAGAGACGGGGGGGATTTGTCACCCCTCCACTAT. Amino acids: CVRRDGGDLSPLHY.